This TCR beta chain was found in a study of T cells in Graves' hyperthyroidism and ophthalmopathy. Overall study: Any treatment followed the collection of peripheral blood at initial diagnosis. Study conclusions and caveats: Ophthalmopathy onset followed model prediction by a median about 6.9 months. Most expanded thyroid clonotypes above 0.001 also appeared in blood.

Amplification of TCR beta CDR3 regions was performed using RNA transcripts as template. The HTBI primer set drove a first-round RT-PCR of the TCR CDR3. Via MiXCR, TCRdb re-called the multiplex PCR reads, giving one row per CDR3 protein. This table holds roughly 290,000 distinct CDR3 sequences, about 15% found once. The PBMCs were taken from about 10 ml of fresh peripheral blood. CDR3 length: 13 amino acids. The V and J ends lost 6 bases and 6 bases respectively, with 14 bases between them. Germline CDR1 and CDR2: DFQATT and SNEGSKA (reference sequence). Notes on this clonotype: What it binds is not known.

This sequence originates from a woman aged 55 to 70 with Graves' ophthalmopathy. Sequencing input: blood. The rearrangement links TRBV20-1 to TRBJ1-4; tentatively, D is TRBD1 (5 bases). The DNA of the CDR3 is TGCAGTGCCGCGGGACTGGAAGATGAAAAACTGTTTTTT. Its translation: CSAAGLEDEKLFF.